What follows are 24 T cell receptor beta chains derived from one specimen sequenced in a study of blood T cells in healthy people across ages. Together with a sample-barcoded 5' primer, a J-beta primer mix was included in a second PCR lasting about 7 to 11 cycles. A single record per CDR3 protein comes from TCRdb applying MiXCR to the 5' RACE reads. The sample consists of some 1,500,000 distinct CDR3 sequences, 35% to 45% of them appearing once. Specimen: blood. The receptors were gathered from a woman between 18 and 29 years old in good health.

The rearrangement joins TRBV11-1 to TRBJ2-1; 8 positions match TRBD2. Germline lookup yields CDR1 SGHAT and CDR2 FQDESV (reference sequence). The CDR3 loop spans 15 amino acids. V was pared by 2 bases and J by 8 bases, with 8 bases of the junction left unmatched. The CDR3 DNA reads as TGTGCCAGCAGCTTACATTCGGGAGGGGTGGATGAGCAGTTCTTC. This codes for CASSLHSGGVDEQFF.

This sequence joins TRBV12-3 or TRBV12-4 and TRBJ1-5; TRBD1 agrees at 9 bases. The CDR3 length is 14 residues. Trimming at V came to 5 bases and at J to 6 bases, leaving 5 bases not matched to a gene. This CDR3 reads CASSGTGFTQPQHF. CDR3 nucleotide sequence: TGTGCCAGCAGTGGGACAGGGTTCACTCAGCCCCAGCATTTT.

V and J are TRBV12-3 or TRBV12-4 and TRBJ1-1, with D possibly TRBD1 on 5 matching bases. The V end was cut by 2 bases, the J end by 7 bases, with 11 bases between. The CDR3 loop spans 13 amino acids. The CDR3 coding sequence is TGTGCCAGCAGTTTACGGGCCGGGGGTGAAGCTTTCTTT. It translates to CASSLRAGGEAFF.

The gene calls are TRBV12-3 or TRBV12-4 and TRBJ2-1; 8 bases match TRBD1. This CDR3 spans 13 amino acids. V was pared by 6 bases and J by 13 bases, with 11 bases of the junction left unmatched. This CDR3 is CASSQDREETQFF. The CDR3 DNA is TGTGCCAGCAGCCAGGACAGGGAAGAGACCCAGTTCTTC.

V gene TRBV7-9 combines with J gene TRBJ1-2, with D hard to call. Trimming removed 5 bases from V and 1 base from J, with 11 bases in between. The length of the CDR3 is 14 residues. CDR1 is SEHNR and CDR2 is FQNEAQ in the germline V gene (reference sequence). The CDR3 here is CASSAGPLNYGYTF. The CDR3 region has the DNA TGTGCCAGCAGCGCCGGACCTCTTAACTATGGCTACACCTTC.

The CDR3 DNA sequence: TGCAGCGCCCTCGGGGGGTCAGAGACCCAGTACTTC. Its protein is CSALGGSETQYF. This chain joins TRBV29-1 and TRBJ2-5; TRBD2 matches 7 bases. CDR1 and CDR2 (germline): SQVTM, ANQGSEA. The CDR3 is made up of 12 amino acids. After removal of 7 bases from V and 4 bases from J, the junction contained 6 bases not matched to a gene.

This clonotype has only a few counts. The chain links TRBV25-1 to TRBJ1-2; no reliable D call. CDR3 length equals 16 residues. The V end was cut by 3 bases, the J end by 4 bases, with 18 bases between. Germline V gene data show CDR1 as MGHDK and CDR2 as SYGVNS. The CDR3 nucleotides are TGTGCCAGCAGTGATTCTATTGGGCCCTTTGGCTATGGCTACACCTTC. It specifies CASSDSIGPFGYGYTF.

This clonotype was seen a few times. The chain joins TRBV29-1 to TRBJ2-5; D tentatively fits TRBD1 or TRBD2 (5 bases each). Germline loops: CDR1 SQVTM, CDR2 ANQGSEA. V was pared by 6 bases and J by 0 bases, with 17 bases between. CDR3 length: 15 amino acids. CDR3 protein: CSVAGTSWYQETQYF. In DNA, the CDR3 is TGCAGCGTCGCCGGGACCTCCTGGTACCAAGAGACCCAGTACTTC.

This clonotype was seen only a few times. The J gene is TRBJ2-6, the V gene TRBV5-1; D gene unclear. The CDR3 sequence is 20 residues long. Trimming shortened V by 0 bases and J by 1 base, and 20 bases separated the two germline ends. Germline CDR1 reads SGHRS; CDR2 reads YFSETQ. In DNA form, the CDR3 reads TGCGCCAGCAGCTTGGAATTACTCGGACGGTCTCAATCTGGGGCCAACGTCCTGACTTTC. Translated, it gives CASSLELLGRSQSGANVLTF.

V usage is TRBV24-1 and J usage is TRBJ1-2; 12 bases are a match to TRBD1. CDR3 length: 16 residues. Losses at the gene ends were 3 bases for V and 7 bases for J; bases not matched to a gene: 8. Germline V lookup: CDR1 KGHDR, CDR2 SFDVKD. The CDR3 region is CATSDNTGTGGIGYTF. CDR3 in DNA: TGTGCCACCAGTGATAATACCGGGACAGGGGGCATTGGCTACACCTTC.

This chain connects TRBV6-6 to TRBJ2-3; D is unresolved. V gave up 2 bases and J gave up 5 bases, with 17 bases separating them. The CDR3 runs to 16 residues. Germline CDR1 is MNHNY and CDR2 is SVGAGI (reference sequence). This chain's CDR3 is CASSYPTTAIGDTQYF. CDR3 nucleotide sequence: TGTGCCAGCAGTTACCCTACAACGGCTATAGGAGATACGCAGTATTTT.

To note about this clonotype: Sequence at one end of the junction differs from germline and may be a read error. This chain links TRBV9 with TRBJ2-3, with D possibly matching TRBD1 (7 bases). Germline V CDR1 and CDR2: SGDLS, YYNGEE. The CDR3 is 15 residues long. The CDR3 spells CVSSVMEGAADTQYF. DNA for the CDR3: TGTGTCAGCAGCGTAATGGAGGGGGCCGCAGATACGCAGTATTTT.

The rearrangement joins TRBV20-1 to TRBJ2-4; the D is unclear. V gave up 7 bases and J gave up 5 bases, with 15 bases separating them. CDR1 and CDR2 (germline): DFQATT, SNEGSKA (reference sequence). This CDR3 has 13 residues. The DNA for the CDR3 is TGCAGTGGGTTTCTGGGTCAGGAAAACATTCAGTACTTC. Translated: CSGFLGQENIQYF.

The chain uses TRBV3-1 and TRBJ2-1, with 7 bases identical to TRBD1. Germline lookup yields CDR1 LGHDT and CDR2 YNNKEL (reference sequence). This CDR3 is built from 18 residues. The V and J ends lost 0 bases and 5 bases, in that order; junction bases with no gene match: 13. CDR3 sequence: CASSQEGGNRDLNNEQFF. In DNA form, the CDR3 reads TGTGCCAGCAGCCAAGAAGGGGGCAACAGGGATTTGAACAATGAGCAGTTCTTC.

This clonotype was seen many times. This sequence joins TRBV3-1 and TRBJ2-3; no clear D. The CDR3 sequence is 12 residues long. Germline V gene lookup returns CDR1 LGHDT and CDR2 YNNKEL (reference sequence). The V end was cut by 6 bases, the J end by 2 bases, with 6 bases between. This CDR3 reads CASRVNTDTQYF. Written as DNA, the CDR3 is TGTGCCAGCAGGGTCAACACAGATACGCAGTATTTT.

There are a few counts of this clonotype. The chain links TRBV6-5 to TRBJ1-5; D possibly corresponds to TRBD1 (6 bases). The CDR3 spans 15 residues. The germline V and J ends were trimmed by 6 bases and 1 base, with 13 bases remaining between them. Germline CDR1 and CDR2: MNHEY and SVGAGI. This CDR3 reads CASSRNRASNQPQHF. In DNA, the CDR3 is TGTGCCAGCAGCCGGAACAGGGCGAGCAATCAGCCCCAGCATTTT.

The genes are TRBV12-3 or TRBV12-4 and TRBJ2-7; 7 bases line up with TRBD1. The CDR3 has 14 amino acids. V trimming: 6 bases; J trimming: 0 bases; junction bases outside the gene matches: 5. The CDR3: CASRDRSNSYEQYF. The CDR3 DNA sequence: TGTGCCAGCAGGGACAGGTCTAACTCCTACGAGCAGTACTTC.

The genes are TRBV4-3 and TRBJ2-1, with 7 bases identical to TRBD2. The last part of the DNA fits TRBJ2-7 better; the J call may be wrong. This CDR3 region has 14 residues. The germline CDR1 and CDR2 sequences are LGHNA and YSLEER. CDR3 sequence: CASSHRGSYNEQYF. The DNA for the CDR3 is TGCGCCAGCAGCCACCGCGGGAGTTACAATGAGCAGTACTTC.

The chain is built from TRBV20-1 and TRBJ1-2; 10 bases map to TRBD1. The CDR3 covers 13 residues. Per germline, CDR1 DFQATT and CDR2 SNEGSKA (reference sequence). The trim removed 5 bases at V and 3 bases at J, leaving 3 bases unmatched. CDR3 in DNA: TGCAGTGCTGCTGGACAGGGGGACTATGGCTACACCTTC. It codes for CSAAGQGDYGYTF.

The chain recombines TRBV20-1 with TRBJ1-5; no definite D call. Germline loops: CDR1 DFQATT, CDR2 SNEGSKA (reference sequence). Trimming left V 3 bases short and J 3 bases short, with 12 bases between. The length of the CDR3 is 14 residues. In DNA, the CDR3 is TGCAGTGCTAGTATGGGGTACGACAATCAGCCCCAGCATTTT. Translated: CSASMGYDNQPQHF.

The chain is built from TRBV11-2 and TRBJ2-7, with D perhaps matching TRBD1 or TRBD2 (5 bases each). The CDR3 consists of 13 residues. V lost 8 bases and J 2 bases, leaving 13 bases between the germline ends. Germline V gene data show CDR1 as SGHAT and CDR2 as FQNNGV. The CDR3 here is CASALWGTYEQYF. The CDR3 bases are TGTGCCAGCGCCCTCTGGGGGACCTACGAGCAGTACTTC.

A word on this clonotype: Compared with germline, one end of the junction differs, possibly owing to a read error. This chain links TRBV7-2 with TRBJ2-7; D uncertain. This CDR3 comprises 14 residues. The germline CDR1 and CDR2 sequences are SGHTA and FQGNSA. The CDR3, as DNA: TGTGCCAACAGCTTAGGGAAGGGTATCCACGAGCAGTACTTC. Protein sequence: CANSLGKGIHEQYF.

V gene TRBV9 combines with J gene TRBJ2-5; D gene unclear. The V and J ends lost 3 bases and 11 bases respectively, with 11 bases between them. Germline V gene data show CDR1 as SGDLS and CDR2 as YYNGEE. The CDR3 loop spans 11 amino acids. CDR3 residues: CASSDNHEQYF. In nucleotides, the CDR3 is TGTGCCAGCAGCGACAACCATGAGCAGTACTTC.

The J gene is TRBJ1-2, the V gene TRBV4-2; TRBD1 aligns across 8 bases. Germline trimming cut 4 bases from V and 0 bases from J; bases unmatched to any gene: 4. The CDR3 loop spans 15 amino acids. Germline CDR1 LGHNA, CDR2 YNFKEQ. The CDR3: CASSPGQVANYGYTF. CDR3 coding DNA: TGTGCCAGCAGCCCGGGACAGGTTGCTAACTATGGCTACACCTTC.